Listed here is a single T cell receptor beta chain. The data belong to a study of blood T cell repertoires in COVID-19. Individuals aged 18 to 89 years were recruited from 20 to 25 US areas. TCRdb's table, derived via immunoSEQ multiplex PCR, lists solely in-frame clones and lacks some. The sample has 150,000 or so clones, roughly three quarters seen once; the top ten hold roughly 5.6%. CDR1 and CDR2 (germline): MNHEY, SVGAGI. The V and J ends lost 6 bases and 3 bases respectively, with 16 bases between them. The length of the CDR3 is 15 residues. Sequenced input: PBMCs or T cells enriched from blood (not recorded which). The sequence derives from a woman in her 50s who had recovered from COVID-19. The genes are TRBV6-5 and TRBJ2-3; a possible D gene is TRBD2 (6 bases). The CDR3 here is CASSTRGSGTDTQYF. The CDR3 nucleotides read TGTGCCAGCAGCACACGGGGGAGCGGGACAGATACGCAGTATTTT.